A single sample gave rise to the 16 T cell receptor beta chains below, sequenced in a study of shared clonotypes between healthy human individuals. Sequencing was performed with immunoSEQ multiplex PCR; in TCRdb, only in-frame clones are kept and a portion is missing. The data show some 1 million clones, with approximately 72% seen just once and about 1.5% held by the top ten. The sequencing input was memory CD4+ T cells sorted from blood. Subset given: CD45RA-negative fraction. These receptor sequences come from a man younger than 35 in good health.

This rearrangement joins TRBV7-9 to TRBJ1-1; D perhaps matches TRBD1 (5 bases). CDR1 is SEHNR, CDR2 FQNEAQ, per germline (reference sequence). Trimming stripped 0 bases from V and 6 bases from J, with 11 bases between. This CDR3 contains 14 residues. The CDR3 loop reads CASSLAQGRSEAFF. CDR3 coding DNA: TGTGCCAGCAGCTTAGCGCAGGGTAGGTCTGAAGCTTTCTTT.

CDR3 amino acids: CASSLGTRELFF. DNA for the CDR3: TGTGCCAGCAGCTTAGGCACGCGGGAGCTGTTTTTT. The genes are TRBV7-9 and TRBJ2-2; D not resolved. The CDR3 covers 12 residues. Germline lookup yields CDR1 SEHNR and CDR2 FQNEAQ (reference sequence). Deletions cut 1 base from V and 9 bases from J, with 6 bases between.

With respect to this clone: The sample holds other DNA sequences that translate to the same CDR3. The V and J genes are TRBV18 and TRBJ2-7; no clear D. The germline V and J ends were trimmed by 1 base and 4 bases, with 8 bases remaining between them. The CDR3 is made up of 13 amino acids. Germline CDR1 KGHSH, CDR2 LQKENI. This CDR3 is CASSPRDGYEQYF. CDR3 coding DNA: TGTGCCAGCTCACCACGGGATGGGTACGAGCAGTACTTC. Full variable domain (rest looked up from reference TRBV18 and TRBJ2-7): NAGVMQNPRHLVRRRGQEARLRCSPMKGHSHVYWYRQLPEEGLKFMVYLQKENIIDESGMPKERFSAEFPKEGPSILRIQQVVRGDSAAYFCASSPRDGYEQYFGPGTRLTVT.

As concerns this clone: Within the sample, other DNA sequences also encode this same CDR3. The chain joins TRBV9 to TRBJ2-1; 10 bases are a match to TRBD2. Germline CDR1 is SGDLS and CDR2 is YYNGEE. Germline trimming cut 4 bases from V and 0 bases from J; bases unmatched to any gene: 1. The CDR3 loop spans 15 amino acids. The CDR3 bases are TGTGCCAGCAGCTCTAGCGGGAGCTCCTACAATGAGCAGTTCTTC. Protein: CASSSSGSSYNEQFF. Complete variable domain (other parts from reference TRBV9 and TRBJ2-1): DSGVTQTPKHLITATGQRVTLRCSPRSGDLSVYWYQQSLDQGLQFLIQYYNGEERAKGNILERFSAQQFPDLHSELNLSSLELGDSALYFCASSSSGSSYNEQFFGPGTRLTVL.

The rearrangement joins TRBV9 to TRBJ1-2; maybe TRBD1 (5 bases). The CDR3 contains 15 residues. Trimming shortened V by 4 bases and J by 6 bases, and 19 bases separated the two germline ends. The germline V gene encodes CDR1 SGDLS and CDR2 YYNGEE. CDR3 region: CASSPRFWGTDGYTF. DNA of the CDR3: TGTGCCAGCAGCCCCCGTTTTTGGGGCACCGATGGCTACACCTTC.

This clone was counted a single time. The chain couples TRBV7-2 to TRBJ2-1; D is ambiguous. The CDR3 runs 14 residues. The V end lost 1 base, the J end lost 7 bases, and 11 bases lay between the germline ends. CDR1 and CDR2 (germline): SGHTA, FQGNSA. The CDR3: CASSLEVGRNEQFF. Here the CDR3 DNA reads TGTGCCAGCAGCTTAGAGGTGGGCAGGAATGAGCAGTTCTTC.

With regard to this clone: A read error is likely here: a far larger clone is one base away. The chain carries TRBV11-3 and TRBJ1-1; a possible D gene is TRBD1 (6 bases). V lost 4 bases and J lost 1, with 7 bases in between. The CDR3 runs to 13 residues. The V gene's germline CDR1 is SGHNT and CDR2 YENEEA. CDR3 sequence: CASSSGQNTEAFF. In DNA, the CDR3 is TGTGCCAGCAGCTCGGGACAGAACACTGAAGCTTTCTTT.

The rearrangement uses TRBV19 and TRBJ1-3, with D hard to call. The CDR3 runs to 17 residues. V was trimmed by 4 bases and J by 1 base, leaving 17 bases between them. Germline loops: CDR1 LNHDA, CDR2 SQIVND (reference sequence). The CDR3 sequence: CASSTFESSVSGNTIYF. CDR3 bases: TGTGCCAGTAGTACCTTCGAGTCATCGGTATCTGGAAACACCATATATTTT.

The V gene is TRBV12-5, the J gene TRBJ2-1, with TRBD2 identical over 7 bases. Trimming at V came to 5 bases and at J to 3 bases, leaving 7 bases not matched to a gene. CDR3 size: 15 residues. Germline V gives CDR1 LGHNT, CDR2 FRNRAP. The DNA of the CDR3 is TGTGCTAGTGGTCTCGGGAGGAAGGACTACAATGAGCAGTTCTTC. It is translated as CASGLGRKDYNEQFF.

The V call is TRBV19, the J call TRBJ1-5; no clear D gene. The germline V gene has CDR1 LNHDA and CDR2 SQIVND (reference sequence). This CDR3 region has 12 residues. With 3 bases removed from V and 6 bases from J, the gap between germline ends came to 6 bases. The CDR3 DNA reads TGTGCCAGTAGTATCCGGGGTCAGCCCCAGCATTTT. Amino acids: CASSIRGQPQHF.

The chain's CDR3 is CASSEWEGRVGYGYTF. CDR3 DNA: TGTGCCAGCAGTGAATGGGAGGGCAGGGTGGGCTATGGCTACACCTTC. The chain is built from TRBV6-1 and TRBJ1-2; tentative D call: TRBD1 (5 bases). The CDR3 consists of 16 residues. V lost 2 bases, J lost 4 bases, and 17 bases lay in between. The V gene's germline CDR1 is MNHNS and CDR2 SASEGT.

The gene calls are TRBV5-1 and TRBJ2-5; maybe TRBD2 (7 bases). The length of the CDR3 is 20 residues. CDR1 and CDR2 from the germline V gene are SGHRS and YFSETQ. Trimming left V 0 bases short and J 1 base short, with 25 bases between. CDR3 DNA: TGCGCCAGCAGCTTGGTTATATTTGCGGGGGCCGGCATCTTCCAAGAGACCCAGTACTTC. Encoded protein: CASSLVIFAGAGIFQETQYF.

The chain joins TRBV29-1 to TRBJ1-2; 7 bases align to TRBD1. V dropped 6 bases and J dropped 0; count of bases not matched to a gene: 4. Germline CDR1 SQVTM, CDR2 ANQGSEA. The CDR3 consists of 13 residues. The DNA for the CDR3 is TGCAGCGTCTACAGGGGCGCTAACTATGGCTACACCTTC. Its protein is CSVYRGANYGYTF. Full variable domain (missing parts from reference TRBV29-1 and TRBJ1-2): SAVISQKPSRDICQRGTSLTIQCQVDSQVTMMFWYRQQPGQSLTLIATANQGSEATYESGFVIDKFPISRPNLTFSTLTVSNMSPEDSSIYLCSVYRGANYGYTFGSGTRLTVV.

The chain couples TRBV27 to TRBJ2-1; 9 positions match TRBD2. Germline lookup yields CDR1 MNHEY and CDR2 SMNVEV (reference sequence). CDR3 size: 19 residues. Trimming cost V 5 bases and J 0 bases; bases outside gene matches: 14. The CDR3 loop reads CASSPWLASGVSSYNEQFF. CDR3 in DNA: TGTGCCAGCAGTCCGTGGCTAGCTAGCGGGGTAAGCTCCTACAATGAGCAGTTCTTC.

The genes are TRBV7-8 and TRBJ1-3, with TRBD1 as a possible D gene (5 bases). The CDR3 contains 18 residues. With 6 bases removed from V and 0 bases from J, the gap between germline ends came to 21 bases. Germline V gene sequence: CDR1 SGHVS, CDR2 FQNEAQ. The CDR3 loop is CASRLRSRGASSGNTIYF. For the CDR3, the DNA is TGTGCCAGCAGGTTAAGATCTCGAGGGGCTAGCTCTGGAAACACCATATATTTT.

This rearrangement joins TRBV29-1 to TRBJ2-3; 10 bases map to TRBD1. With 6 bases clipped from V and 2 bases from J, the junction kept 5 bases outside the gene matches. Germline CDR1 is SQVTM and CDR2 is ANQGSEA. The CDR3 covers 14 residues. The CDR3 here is CSVAGQGNTDTQYF. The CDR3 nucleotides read TGCAGCGTCGCGGGACAGGGGAACACAGATACGCAGTATTTT.